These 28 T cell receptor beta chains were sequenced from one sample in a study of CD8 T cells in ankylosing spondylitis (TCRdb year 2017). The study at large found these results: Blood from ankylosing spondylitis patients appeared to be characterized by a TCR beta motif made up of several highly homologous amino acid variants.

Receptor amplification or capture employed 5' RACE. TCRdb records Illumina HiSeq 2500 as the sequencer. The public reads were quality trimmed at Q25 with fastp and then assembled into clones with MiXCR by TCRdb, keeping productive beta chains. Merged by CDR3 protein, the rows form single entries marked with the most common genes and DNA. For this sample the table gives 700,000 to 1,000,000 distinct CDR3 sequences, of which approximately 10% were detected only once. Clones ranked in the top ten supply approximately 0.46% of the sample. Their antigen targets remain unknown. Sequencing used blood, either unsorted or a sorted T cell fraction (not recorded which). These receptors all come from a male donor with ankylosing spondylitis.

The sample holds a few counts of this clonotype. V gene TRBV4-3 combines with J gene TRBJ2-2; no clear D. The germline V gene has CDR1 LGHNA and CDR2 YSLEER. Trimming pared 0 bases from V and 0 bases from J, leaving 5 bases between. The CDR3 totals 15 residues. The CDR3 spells CASSQEVANTGELFF. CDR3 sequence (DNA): TGCGCCAGCAGCCAAGAAGTCGCGAACACCGGGGAGCTGTTTTTT.

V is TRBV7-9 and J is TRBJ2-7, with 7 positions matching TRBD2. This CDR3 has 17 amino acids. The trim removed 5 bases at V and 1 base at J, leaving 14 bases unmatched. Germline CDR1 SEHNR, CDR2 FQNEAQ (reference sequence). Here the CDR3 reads CASSPRAARETSYEQYF. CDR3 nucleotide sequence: TGTGCCAGCAGCCCGAGGGCCGCGCGGGAGACGTCCTACGAGCAGTACTTC.

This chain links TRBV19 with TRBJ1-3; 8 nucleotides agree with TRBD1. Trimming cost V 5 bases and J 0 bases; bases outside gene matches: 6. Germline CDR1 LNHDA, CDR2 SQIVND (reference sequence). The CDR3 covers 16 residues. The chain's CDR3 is CASSFDRGTSGNTIYF. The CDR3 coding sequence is TGTGCCAGTAGTTTCGACAGGGGAACCTCTGGAAACACCATATATTTT.

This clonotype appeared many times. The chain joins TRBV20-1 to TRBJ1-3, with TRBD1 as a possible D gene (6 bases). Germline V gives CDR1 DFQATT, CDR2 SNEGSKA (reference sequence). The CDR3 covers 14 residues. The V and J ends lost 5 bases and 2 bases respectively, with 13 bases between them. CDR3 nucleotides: TGCAGTGCTCTTGACAGGTTGACTGGAAACACCATATATTTT. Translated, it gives CSALDRLTGNTIYF.

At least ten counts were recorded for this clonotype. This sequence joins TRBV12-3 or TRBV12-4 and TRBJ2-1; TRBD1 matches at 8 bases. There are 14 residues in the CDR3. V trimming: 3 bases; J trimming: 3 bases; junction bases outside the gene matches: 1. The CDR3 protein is CASSLTGVYNEQFF. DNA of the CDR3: TGTGCCAGCAGTTTGACAGGGGTCTACAATGAGCAGTTCTTC.

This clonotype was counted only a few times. CDR3 protein: CAVTSGVDSPLHF. The CDR3 DNA sequence: TGTGCCGTTACGTCAGGGGTTGATTCACCCCTCCACTTT. V gene TRBV10-3 combines with J gene TRBJ1-6, with D perhaps matching TRBD1 (6 bases). Germline CDR1 reads ENHRY; CDR2 reads SYGVKD. V was trimmed by 11 bases and J by 8 bases, leaving 16 bases between them. This CDR3 has 13 amino acids.

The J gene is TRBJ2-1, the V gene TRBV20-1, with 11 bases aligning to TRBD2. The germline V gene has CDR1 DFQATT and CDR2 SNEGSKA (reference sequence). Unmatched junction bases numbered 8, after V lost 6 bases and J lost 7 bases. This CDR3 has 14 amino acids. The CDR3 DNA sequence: TGCAGTGCAGTAGCGGGAGGGCCGGGGAATGAGCAGTTCTTC. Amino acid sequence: CSAVAGGPGNEQFF.

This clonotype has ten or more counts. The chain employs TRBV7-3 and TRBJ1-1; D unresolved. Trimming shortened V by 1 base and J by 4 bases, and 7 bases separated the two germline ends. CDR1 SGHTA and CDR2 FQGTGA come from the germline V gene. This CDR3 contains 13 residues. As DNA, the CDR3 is TGTGCCAGCAGCTTAAAGGTATCCACTGAAGCTTTCTTT. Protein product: CASSLKVSTEAFF.

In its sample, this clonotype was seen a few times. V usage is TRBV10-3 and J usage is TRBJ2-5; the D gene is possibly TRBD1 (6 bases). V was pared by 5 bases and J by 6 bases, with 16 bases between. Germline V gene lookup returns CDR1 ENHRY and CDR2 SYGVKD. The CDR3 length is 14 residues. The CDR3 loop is CAISRTVGVKTQYF. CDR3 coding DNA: TGTGCCATCAGTCGGACAGTCGGGGTAAAGACCCAGTACTTC.

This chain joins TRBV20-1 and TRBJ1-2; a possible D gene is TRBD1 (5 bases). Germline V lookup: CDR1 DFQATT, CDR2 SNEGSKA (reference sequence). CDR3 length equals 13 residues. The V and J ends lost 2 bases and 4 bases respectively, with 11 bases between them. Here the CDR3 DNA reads TGCAGTGCTAGAAACACGGGGCTCTATGGCTACACCTTC. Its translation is CSARNTGLYGYTF.

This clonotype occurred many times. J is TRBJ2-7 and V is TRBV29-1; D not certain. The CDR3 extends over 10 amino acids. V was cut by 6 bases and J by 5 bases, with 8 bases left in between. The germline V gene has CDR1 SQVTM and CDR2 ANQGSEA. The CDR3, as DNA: TGCAGCGTACGGCGCGACGAGCAGTACTTC. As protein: CSVRRDEQYF.

CDR3 sequence reads: CASSLQGITEAFF. As DNA, the CDR3 is TGTGCCAGCAGTTTACAGGGGATCACTGAAGCTTTCTTT. The V gene is TRBV12-3 or TRBV12-4, the J gene TRBJ1-1; a weak D match, TRBD1 (6 bases). The CDR3 sequence is 13 residues long. Trimming took 2 bases from V and 4 from J, leaving 8 bases between them.

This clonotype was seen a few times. The CDR3 DNA is TGTGCCAGCAGTCTCCCAGGACTACCAAGCTCCTACAATGAGCAGTTCTTC. This gives the protein CASSLPGLPSSYNEQFF. The chain carries TRBV27 and TRBJ2-1; possible D gene TRBD2, 6 bases. CDR1 is MNHEY, CDR2 SMNVEV, per germline (reference sequence). The CDR3 covers 17 residues. V lost 5 bases and J 0 bases, leaving 17 bases between the germline ends.

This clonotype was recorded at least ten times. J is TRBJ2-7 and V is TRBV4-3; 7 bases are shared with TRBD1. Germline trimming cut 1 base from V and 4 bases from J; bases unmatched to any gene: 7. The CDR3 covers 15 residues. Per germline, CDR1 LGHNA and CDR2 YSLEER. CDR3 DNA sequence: TGCGCCAGCAGCCAAGCGGGACAGTCTTTATACGAGCAGTACTTC. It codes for CASSQAGQSLYEQYF.

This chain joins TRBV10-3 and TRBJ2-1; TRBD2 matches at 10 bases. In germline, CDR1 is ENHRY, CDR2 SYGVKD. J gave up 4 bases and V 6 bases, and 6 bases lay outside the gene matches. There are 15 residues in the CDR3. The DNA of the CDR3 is TGTGCCATCAGCTCCTCTAGCGGGAGTTACAATGAGCAGTTCTTC. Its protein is CAISSSSGSYNEQFF.

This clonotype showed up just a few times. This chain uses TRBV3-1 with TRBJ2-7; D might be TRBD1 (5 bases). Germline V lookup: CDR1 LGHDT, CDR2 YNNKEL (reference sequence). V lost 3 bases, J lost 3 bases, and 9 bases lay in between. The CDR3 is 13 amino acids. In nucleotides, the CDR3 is TGTGCCAGCAGCCACCCCCAGGGCTACGAGCAGTACTTC. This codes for CASSHPQGYEQYF.

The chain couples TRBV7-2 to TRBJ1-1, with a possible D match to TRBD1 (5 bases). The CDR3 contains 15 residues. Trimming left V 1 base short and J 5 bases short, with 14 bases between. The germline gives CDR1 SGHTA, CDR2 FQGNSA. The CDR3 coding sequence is TGTGCCAGCAGCTTAGGGGGCAGCCGGAGAACTGAAGCTTTCTTT. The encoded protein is CASSLGGSRRTEAFF. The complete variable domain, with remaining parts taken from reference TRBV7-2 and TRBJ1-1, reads GAGVSQSPSNKVTEKGKDVELRCDPISGHTALYWYRQSLGQGLEFLIYFQGNSAPDKSGLPSDRFSAERTGGSVSTLTIQRTQQEDSAVYLCASSLGGSRRTEAFFGQGTRLTVV.

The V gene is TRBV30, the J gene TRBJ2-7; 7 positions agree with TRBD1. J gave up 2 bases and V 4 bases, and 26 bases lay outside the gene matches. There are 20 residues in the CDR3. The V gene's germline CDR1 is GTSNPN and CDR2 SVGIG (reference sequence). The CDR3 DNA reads TGTGCCTGGACCCAAGTCAACTTTCCGACAGGGCCGCTGTCTCCCTACGAGCAGTACTTC. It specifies CAWTQVNFPTGPLSPYEQYF.

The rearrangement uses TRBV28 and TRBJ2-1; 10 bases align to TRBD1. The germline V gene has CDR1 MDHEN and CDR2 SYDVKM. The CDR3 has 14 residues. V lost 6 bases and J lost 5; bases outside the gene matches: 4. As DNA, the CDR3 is TGTGCCAGCAGAAGACAGGGGGCTAACAATGAGCAGTTCTTC. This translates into CASRRQGANNEQFF.

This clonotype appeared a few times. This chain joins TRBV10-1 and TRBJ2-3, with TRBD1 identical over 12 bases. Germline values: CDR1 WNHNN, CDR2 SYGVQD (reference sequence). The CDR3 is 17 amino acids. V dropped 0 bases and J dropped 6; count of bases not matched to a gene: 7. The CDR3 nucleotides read TGCGCCAGCAGTGAGTCCGGGGGACAGGGGGCCAAGGATACGCAGTATTTT. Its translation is CASSESGGQGAKDTQYF.

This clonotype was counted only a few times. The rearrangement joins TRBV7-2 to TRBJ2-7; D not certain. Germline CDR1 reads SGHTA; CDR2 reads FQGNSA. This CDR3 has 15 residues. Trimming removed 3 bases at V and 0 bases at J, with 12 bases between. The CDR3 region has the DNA TGTGCCAGCAGCTTGACCGTTCGGAGCTCCTACGAGCAGTACTTC. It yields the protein CASSLTVRSSYEQYF.

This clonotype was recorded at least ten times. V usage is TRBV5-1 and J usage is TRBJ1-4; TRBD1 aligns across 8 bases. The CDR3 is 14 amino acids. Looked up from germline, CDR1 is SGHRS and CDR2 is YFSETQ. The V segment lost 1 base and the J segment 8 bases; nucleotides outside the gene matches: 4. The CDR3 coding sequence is TGCGCCAGCAGCTTGTTACAGGGGGACGAAAAACTGTTTTTT. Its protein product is CASSLLQGDEKLFF.

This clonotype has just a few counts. The CDR3 nucleotides are TGCGCCAGCAGCCCCCGTGGAGTATACACCGGGGAGCTGTTTTTT. As protein: CASSPRGVYTGELFF. The rearrangement uses TRBV5-1 and TRBJ2-2; D gene ambiguous. The germline gives CDR1 SGHRS, CDR2 YFSETQ. The CDR3 is 15 residues long. V shed 4 bases and J shed 3 bases, with 13 bases lying between them.

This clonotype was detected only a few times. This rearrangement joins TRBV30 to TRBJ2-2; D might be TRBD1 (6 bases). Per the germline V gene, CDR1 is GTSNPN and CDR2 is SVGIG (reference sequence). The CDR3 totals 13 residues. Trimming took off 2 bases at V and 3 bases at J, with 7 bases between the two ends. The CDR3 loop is CAWSYRDTGELFF. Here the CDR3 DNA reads TGTGCCTGGAGTTACAGGGACACCGGGGAGCTGTTTTTT.

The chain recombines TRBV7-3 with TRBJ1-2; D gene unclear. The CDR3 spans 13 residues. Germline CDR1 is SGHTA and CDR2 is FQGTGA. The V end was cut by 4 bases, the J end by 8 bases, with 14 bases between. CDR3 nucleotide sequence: TGTGCCAGCAGCTCAAACCCCGGCCGAGGCTACACCTTC. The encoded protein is CASSSNPGRGYTF.

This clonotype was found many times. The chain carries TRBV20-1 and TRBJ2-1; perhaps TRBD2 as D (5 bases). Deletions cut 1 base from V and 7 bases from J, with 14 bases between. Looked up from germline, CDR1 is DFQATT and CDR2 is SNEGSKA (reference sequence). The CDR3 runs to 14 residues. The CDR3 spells CSARVSVGENEQFF. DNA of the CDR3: TGCAGTGCTAGAGTTAGCGTGGGTGAGAATGAGCAGTTCTTC.

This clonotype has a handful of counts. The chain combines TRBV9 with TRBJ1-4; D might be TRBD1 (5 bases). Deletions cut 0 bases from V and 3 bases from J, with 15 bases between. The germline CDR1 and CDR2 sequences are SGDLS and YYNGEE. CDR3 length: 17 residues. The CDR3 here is CASSVEDGGRPNEKLFF. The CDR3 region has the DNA TGTGCCAGCAGCGTAGAAGACGGGGGTCGGCCTAATGAAAAACTGTTTTTT.

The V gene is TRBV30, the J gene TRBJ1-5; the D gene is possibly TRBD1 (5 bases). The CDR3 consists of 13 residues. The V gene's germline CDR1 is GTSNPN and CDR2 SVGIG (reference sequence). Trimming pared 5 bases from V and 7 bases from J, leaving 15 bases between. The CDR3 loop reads CAWASQVEQPQHF. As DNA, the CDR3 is TGTGCCTGGGCCTCACAGGTAGAACAGCCCCAGCATTTT.